This is a list of T cell receptor beta chains from one sample in a study of blood T cell repertoires in COVID-19. Sequencing used immunoSEQ multiplex PCR; TCRdb keeps in-frame clones, though not all of them. Among approximately 140,000 clones listed, around 83% were seen once. The sequenced sample consisted of peripheral blood. The receptor set was obtained from a man aged 40-50 years with active or convalescent COVID-19. Each CDR3 is given with its conserved first and last residue. A D gene is named only where the DNA matches it firmly. Rows may omit the clone size; those that give it use once, few, many or a size class.

v_gene: TRBV18; d_gene: -; j_gene: TRBJ1-1; abundance: -; CDR3aa: CASSPGGETEAFF; CDR3nt: TGTGCCAGCTCACCAGGGGGGGAAACTGAAGCTTTCTTT
v_gene: TRBV7-2; d_gene: -; j_gene: TRBJ1-5; abundance: -; CDR3aa: CASSLVPPPTEQPQHF; CDR3nt: TGTGCCAGCAGCTTAGTTCCCCCTCCTACGGAGCAGCCCCAGCATTTT
v_gene: TRBV19; d_gene: TRBD1; j_gene: TRBJ2-4; abundance: -; CDR3aa: CASSSRGTGGDRAKNIQYF; CDR3nt: TGTGCCAGTAGTTCCCGGGGGACAGGGGGCGATAGGGCCAAAAACATTCAGTACTTC
v_gene: TRBV7-2; d_gene: TRBD1; j_gene: TRBJ2-1; abundance: -; CDR3aa: CASSSPGQYNEQFF; CDR3nt: TGTGCCAGCAGCTCGCCGGGACAGTACAATGAGCAGTTCTTC
v_gene: TRBV5-6; d_gene: -; j_gene: TRBJ2-5; abundance: -; CDR3aa: CASSYNLGGQETQYF; CDR3nt: TGTGCCAGCAGTTATAATCTAGGGGGACAAGAGACCCAGTACTTC
v_gene: TRBV6-4; d_gene: -; j_gene: TRBJ1-1; abundance: -; CDR3aa: CASRLLAGGDTEAFF; CDR3nt: TGTGCCAGCAGACTTTTGGCGGGCGGAGACACTGAAGCTTTCTTT
v_gene: TRBV6-1; d_gene: -; j_gene: TRBJ1-4; abundance: -; CDR3aa: CASSEWGGGGKLFF; CDR3nt: TGTGCCAGCAGTGAATGGGGAGGGGGAGGAAAACTGTTTTTT
v_gene: TRBV7-8; d_gene: TRBD2; j_gene: TRBJ2-3; abundance: -; CDR3aa: CASSLAEASGGKAQYF; CDR3nt: TGTGCCAGCAGCTTAGCTGAGGCTAGCGGGGGGAAGGCGCAGTATTTT
v_gene: TRBV5-1; d_gene: -; j_gene: TRBJ1-1; abundance: -; CDR3aa: CASREARGGTEAFF; CDR3nt: TGCGCCAGCCGCGAGGCCAGGGGTGGGACTGAAGCTTTCTTT
v_gene: TRBV5-1; d_gene: TRBD1; j_gene: TRBJ1-1; abundance: few; CDR3aa: CASSTRGRQGMNTEAFF; CDR3nt: TGCGCCAGCAGCACTCGTGGCCGACAGGGAATGAACACTGAAGCTTTCTTT
v_gene: TRBV30; d_gene: TRBD1; j_gene: TRBJ1-2; abundance: -; CDR3aa: CAWSVGQGAWYGYTF; CDR3nt: TGTGCCTGGAGTGTGGGTCAGGGGGCATGGTATGGCTACACCTTC
v_gene: TRBV3-1/TRBV3-2; d_gene: -; j_gene: TRBJ2-1; abundance: -; CDR3aa: CASSQRTGGGRVSYNEQFF; CDR3nt: TGTGCCAGCAGCCAACGTACAGGAGGGGGGAGGGTTTCCTACAATGAGCAGTTCTTC
v_gene: TRBV6-1; d_gene: TRBD2; j_gene: TRBJ2-3; abundance: -; CDR3aa: CASSDGTSGGQYF; CDR3nt: TGTGCCAGCAGTGACGGGACTAGCGGGGGGCAGTATTTT
v_gene: TRBV2; d_gene: -; j_gene: TRBJ1-5; abundance: once; CDR3aa: CASTIGTASNQPQHF; CDR3nt: TGTGCCAGCACAATTGGGACTGCGAGCAATCAGCCCCAGCATTTT
v_gene: TRBV4-2; d_gene: TRBD2; j_gene: TRBJ2-2; abundance: -; CDR3aa: CASSQPGLAGDNTGELFF; CDR3nt: TGTGCCAGCAGCCAACCGGGACTAGCGGGGGACAACACCGGGGAGCTGTTTTTT
v_gene: TRBV7-9; d_gene: -; j_gene: TRBJ2-7; abundance: -; CDR3aa: CASSPGGSLSYEQYF; CDR3nt: TGTGCCAGCAGCCCCGGAGGAAGCCTCTCCTACGAGCAGTACTTC